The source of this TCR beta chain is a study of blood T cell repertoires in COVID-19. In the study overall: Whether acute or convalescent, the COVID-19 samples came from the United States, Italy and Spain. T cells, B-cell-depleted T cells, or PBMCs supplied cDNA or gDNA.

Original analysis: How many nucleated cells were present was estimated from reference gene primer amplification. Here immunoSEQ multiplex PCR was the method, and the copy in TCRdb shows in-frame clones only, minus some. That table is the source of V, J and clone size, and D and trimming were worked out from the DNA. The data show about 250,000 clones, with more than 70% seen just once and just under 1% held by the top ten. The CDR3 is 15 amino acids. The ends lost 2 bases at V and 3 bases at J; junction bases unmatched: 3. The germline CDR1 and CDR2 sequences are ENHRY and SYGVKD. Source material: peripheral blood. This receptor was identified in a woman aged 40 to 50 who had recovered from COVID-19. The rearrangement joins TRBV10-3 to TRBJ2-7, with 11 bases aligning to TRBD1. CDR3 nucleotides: TGTGCCATCAGTGAGGACGGGACAGGGGGCTACGAGCAGTACTTC. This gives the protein CAISEDGTGGYEQYF.